Following are 9 T cell receptor beta chains from one sample sequenced in a study of T-cell memory formation after mild COVID-19 (dated by TCRdb to the early 2020s). The receptor library was made with 5' RACE. TCRdb records Illumina NovaSeq 6000 as the sequencer. TCRdb reanalyzed the raw reads on its own, using fastp at Q25 for trimming and MiXCR for clone calling, and kept in-frame beta chains. Each record represents a unique CDR3 protein, reported with the most common genes and DNA among its rows. A total of about 130,000 distinct CDR3 sequences appear in this sample, around 27% of them only once. The ten largest clones add up to around 22% of the sample. Specimen: PBMCs or a T cell subset sorted from them (not recorded which). The receptors derive from an adult woman who had mild COVID-19 (a few samples of this study predate the infection). The sample titles of this study are shuffled in the database, so cell type and time point are left out; the donor was told from shared clones.

The rearrangement joins TRBV29-1 to TRBJ2-1, with TRBD2 identical over 11 bases. V trimming: 5 bases; J trimming: 0 bases; junction bases outside the gene matches: 12. The length of the CDR3 is 18 residues. Germline V gene data show CDR1 as SQVTM and CDR2 as ANQGSEA. CDR3: CSVSGLAVEVGSYNEQFF. CDR3 in DNA: TGCAGCGTTTCGGGACTAGCGGTCGAGGTTGGCTCCTACAATGAGCAGTTCTTC.

This clonotype was observed a few times. The gene calls are TRBV7-3 and TRBJ2-1; no reliable D call. Per the germline V gene, CDR1 is SGHTA and CDR2 is FQGTGA. V shed 5 bases and J shed 9 bases, with 11 bases lying between them. The CDR3 runs 12 residues. The CDR3 bases are TGTGCCAGCAGCCCCCTGGGCGGTGAGCAGTTCTTC. This encodes CASSPLGGEQFF. The variable domain in full, with the rest retrieved from reference TRBV7-3 and TRBJ2-1, is GAGVSQTPSNKVTEKGKYVELRCDPISGHTALYWYRQSLGQGPEFLIYFQGTGAADDSGLPNDRFFAVRPEGSVSTLKIQRTERGDSAVYLCASSPLGGEQFFGPGTRLTVL.

V and J are TRBV9 and TRBJ2-2, with D possibly being TRBD1 (5 bases). This CDR3 has 15 amino acids. Trimming shortened V by 0 bases and J by 4 bases, and 10 bases separated the two germline ends. Germline values: CDR1 SGDLS, CDR2 YYNGEE. In DNA, the CDR3 is TGTGCCAGCAGCGTAGATCAAGGGGCCACCGGGGAGCTGTTTTTT. This gives the protein CASSVDQGATGELFF.

This rearrangement joins TRBV9 to TRBJ1-4; no firm D call. V was shortened by 0 bases and J by 7 bases, with 10 bases between the two germline ends. The CDR3 contains 14 residues. Germline values: CDR1 SGDLS, CDR2 YYNGEE. DNA for the CDR3: TGTGCCAGCAGCGTAGCTGGGGTCCCTGAAAAACTGTTTTTT. Its translation: CASSVAGVPEKLFF.

V gene TRBV5-5 combines with J gene TRBJ1-2; 9 positions match TRBD1. Trimming at V came to 0 bases and at J to 4 bases, leaving 7 bases not matched to a gene. Germline CDR1 reads SGHKS; CDR2 reads YYEKEE (reference sequence). The CDR3 consists of 16 residues. The CDR3 loop is CASSLEMGTGFYGYTF. CDR3 bases: TGTGCCAGCAGCTTGGAGATGGGGACAGGGTTCTATGGCTACACCTTC.

The chain recombines TRBV6-5 with TRBJ1-5; perhaps TRBD1 as D (6 bases). CDR3 length: 15 residues. Trimming stripped 0 bases from V and 3 bases from J, with 9 bases between. The germline gives CDR1 MNHEY, CDR2 SVGAGI. Here the CDR3 DNA reads TGTGCCAGCAGTTACTCTCAGGGGATCAATCAGCCCCAGCATTTT. Protein: CASSYSQGINQPQHF.

This clonotype was observed a handful of times. The V and J genes are TRBV4-3 and TRBJ2-3, with TRBD2 matching 9 bases. Trimming took 3 bases from V and 2 from J; bases not matched to a gene: 21. Germline assignment: CDR1 LGHNA and CDR2 YSLEER. CDR3 size: 21 residues. CDR3 residues: CASSQLVEGQREERHTDTQYF. The CDR3 DNA reads TGCGCCAGCAGCCAGCTGGTTGAAGGGCAGCGGGAGGAGAGGCACACAGATACGCAGTATTTT.

This chain links TRBV7-3 with TRBJ2-2; D ambiguous. From germline, CDR1 is SGHTA and CDR2 FQGTGA. V was pared by 2 bases and J by 0 bases, with 10 bases between. The CDR3 is 16 residues long. The CDR3 loop reads CASSLRARANTGELFF. DNA for the CDR3: TGTGCCAGCAGCTTACGGGCTAGAGCGAACACCGGGGAGCTGTTTTTT.

This chain connects TRBV4-2 to TRBJ2-1, with D possibly being TRBD2 (6 bases). This CDR3 contains 18 residues. Germline V gives CDR1 LGHNA, CDR2 YNFKEQ. Trimming took 2 bases from V and 7 from J, leaving 24 bases between them. CDR3 in DNA: TGTGCCAGCAGCCAACACCAGAGGGCTAGCGTCTTCAGGAATGAGCAGTTCTTC. It is translated as CASSQHQRASVFRNEQFF.